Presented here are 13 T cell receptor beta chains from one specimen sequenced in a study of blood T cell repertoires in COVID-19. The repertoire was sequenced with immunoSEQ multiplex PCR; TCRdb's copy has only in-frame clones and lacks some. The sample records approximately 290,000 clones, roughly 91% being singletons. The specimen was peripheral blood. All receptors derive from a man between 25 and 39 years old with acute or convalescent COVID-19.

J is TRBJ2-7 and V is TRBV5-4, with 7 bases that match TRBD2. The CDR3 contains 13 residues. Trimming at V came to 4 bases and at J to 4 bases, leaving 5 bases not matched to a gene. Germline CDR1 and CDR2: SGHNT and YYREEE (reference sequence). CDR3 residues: CASSRAGRYEQYF. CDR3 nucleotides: TGTGCCAGCAGCCGAGCGGGACGGTACGAGCAGTACTTC.

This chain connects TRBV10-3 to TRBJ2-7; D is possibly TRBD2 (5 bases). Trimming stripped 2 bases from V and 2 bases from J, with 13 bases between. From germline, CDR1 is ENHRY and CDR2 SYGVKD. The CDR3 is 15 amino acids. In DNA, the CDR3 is TGTGCCATCAGTGAGCAAGGCGGGTCCGCCTACGAGCAGTACTTC. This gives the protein CAISEQGGSAYEQYF.

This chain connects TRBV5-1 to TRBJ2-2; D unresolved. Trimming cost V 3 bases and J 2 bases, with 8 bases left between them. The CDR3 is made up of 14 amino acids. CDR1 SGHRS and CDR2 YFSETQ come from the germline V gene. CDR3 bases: TGCGCCAGCAGCTCGCTACTTAACACCGGGGAGCTGTTTTTT. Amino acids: CASSSLLNTGELFF. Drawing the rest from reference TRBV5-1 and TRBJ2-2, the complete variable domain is KAGVTQTPRYLIKTRGQQVTLSCSPISGHRSVSWYQQTPGQGLQFLFEYFSETQRNKGNFPGRFSGRQFSNSRSEMNVSTLELGDSALYLCASSSLLNTGELFFGEGSRLTVL.

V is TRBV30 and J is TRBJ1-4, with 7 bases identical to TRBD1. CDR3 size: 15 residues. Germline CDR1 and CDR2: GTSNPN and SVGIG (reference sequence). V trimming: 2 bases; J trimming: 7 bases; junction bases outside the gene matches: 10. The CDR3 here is CAWSLHRGMGEKLFF. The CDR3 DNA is TGTGCCTGGAGTTTACACAGGGGAATGGGTGAAAAACTGTTTTTT.

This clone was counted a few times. CDR3 coding DNA: TGTGCCAGCACCGAAACCGGGACAGGCCTTAACACCGGGGAGCTGTTTTTT. Its translation is CASTETGTGLNTGELFF. J is TRBJ2-2 and V is TRBV25-1, with 8 bases that match TRBD1. Trimming took 7 bases from V and 2 from J; bases not matched to a gene: 12. This CDR3 region has 17 residues. Per germline, CDR1 MGHDK and CDR2 SYGVNS.

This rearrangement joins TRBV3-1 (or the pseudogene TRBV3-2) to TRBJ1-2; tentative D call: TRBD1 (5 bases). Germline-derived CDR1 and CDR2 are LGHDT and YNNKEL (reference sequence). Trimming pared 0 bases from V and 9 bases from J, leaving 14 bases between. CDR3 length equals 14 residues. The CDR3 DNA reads TGTGCCAGCAGCCAAGAGGGGGGGATGCGGAGCTACACCTTC. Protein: CASSQEGGMRSYTF.

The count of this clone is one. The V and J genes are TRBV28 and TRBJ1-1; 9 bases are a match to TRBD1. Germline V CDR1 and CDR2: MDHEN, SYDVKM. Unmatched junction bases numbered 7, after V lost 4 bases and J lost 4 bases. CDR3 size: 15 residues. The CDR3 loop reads CASSWGTGRLTEAFF. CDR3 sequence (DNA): TGTGCCAGCAGTTGGGGGACAGGGCGTCTCACTGAAGCTTTCTTT.

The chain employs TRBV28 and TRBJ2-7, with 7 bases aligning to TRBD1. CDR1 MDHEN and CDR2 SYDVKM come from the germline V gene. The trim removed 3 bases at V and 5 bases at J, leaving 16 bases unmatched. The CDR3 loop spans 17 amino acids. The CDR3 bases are TGTGCCAGCAGTTTTTCTGCCCCACCGGGACAGATGGACGAGCAGTACTTC. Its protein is CASSFSAPPGQMDEQYF.

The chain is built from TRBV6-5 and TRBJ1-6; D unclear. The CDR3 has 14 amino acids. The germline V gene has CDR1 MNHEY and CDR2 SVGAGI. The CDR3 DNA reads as TGTGCAGAATCGGAGACCTCCTATAATTCACCCCTCCACTTT. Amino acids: CAESETSYNSPLHF.

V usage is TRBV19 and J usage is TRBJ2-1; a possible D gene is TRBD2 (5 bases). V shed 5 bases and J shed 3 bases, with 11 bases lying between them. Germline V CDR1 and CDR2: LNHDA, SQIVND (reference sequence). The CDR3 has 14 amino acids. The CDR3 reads CASSGRANYNEQFF. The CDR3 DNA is TGTGCCAGTAGTGGGCGGGCGAACTACAATGAGCAGTTCTTC.

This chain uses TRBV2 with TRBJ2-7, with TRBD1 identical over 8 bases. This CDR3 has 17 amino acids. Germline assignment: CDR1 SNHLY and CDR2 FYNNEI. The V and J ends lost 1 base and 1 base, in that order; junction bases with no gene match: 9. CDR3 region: CASSEDRTGWSSYEQYF. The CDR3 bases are TGTGCCAGCAGTGAAGATCGGACAGGGTGGTCGTCCTACGAGCAGTACTTC.

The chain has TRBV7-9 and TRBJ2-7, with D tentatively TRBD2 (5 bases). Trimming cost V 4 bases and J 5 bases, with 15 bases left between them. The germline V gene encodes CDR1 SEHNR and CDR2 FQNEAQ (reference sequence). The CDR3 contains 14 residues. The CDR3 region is CASSYTRPRDEQYF. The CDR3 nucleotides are TGTGCCAGCAGCTATACTAGACCTCGGGACGAGCAGTACTTC.

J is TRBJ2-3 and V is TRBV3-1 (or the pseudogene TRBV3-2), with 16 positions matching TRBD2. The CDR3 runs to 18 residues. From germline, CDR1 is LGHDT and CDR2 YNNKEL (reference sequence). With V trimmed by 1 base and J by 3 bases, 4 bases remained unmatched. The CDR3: CASSQGKGLAGGTDTQYF. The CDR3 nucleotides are TGTGCCAGCAGCCAAGGGAAGGGACTAGCGGGGGGGACAGATACGCAGTATTTT.